This record looks at one TCR beta chain sequence and its context. Its specificity is not known. The data were taken from a study of cytomegalovirus exposure and HLA in healthy donors. Points from the study as a whole: Earlier analysis found most TCR beta V segments productive about 90% or about 30% of the time. In the analysis, some V segments, TRBV6-2 and TRBV6-3 included, were excluded as indistinguishable.

The CDR3 extends over 15 amino acids. Germline V gene data show CDR1 as SNHLY and CDR2 as FYNNEI. Unmatched junction bases numbered 9, after V lost 6 bases and J lost 9 bases. Vbeta (60) and Jbeta (13) primers were used in the PCR. Repertoires were generated with immunoSEQ multiplex PCR, while TCRdb's copy carries only in-frame clones and drops some. The sample has about 140,000 clones, around three quarters seen once. The J gene is TRBJ1-6, the V gene TRBV2, with TRBD1 identical over 9 bases. The origin of this receptor is a man between 40 and 49 years old in good health and CMV-seronegative. Sequenced material: PBMCs. As DNA, the CDR3 is TGTGCCAGCAGAAGTACAGGGGGCGCGGGTTCACCCCTCCACTTT. This sequence encodes CASRSTGGAGSPLHF.